Listed here are 27 T cell receptor beta chains from one sample, sequenced in a study of CD8 T cells in Susac syndrome. After extraction with the RNeasy kit, roughly 0.45 to 1 ug of the RNA was reverse transcribed using random hexamers. TCRdb recomputed calls from the immunoSEQ multiplex PCR reads with MiXCR, one row per CDR3 protein. The sample lists about 400,000 distinct CDR3 sequences, approximately 85% seen once, with approximately 0.12% in the top ten. The sequencing input was CD8+ T cells from PBMCs. The receptors were gathered from a human donor with multiple sclerosis.

In its sample, this clonotype was seen once. CDR3: CASSQEDISYEQYF. The CDR3 region has the DNA TGCGCCAGCAGCCAAGAAGACATCTCCTACGAGCAGTACTTC. The J gene is TRBJ2-7, the V gene TRBV4-1; D gene unclear. V was shortened by 0 bases and J by 0 bases, with 6 bases between the two germline ends. Per germline, CDR1 MGHRA and CDR2 YSYEKL. The CDR3 is made up of 14 amino acids.

The chain carries TRBV27 and TRBJ2-3; D is possibly TRBD2 (7 bases). The CDR3 spans 15 residues. Trimming left V 0 bases short and J 4 bases short, with 11 bases between. Germline assignment: CDR1 MNHEY and CDR2 SMNVEV (reference sequence). The CDR3 sequence is CASSLSGGRADTQYF. Written as DNA, the CDR3 is TGTGCCAGCAGTTTATCGGGGGGGCGGGCAGATACGCAGTATTTT.

The chain links TRBV19 to TRBJ2-7; 8 nucleotides align to TRBD2. This CDR3 is built from 13 residues. V lost 6 bases to trimming and J lost 4 bases; unmatched junction nucleotides: 5. Germline CDR1 reads LNHDA; CDR2 reads SQIVND (reference sequence). The CDR3 here is CASSGRASYEQYF. The CDR3, as DNA: TGTGCCAGTAGCGGGAGGGCCTCTTACGAGCAGTACTTC.

This clonotype occurred a few times. The rearrangement joins TRBV5-4 to TRBJ2-1; unclear D gene. The germline V gene has CDR1 SGHNT and CDR2 YYREEE (reference sequence). With 4 bases removed from V and 7 bases from J, the gap between germline ends came to 15 bases. The CDR3 contains 14 residues. The CDR3 DNA reads TGTGCCAGCAGCGCTGCCCAAAATGTGAATGAGCAGTTCTTC. It yields the protein CASSAAQNVNEQFF.

The chain employs TRBV29-1 and TRBJ2-7; 7 bases are a match to TRBD2. Germline V gene data show CDR1 as SQVTM and CDR2 as ANQGSEA. J gave up 6 bases and V 6 bases, and 14 bases lay outside the gene matches. The CDR3 has 14 amino acids. CDR3 sequence reads: CSVRWGGELSEQYF. CDR3 nucleotides: TGCAGCGTCCGGTGGGGGGGGGAGCTGTCCGAGCAGTACTTC.

The chain employs TRBV19 and TRBJ1-1; 7 bases align to TRBD1. Trimming cost V 1 base and J 7 bases; bases outside gene matches: 6. Per germline, CDR1 LNHDA and CDR2 SQIVND (reference sequence). The CDR3 runs 14 residues. Written as DNA, the CDR3 is TGTGCCAGTAGTATAGGACAGGGCCCTCGTGAAGCTTTCTTT. Protein product: CASSIGQGPREAFF.

The chain combines TRBV20-1 with TRBJ2-1, with 12 positions matching TRBD2. V shed 6 bases and J 9 bases; nucleotides not matched to a gene: 6. The CDR3 totals 13 residues. Per the germline V gene, CDR1 is DFQATT and CDR2 is SNEGSKA (reference sequence). The DNA for the CDR3 is TGCAGTGCCAGACTAGCGGGAGAGCTTGAGCAGTTCTTC. The encoded protein is CSARLAGELEQFF.

This clonotype was seen a single time. This chain joins TRBV7-2 and TRBJ2-2, with D possibly TRBD1 on 6 matching bases. V was clipped by 5 bases and J by 5 bases, with 18 bases between them. Germline CDR1 and CDR2: SGHTA and FQGNSA. The CDR3 consists of 16 residues. CDR3 protein: CASSPTGSSGTGELFF. The CDR3 bases are TGTGCCAGCAGCCCGACAGGAAGCTCCGGGACCGGGGAGCTGTTTTTT.

The rearrangement links TRBV27 to TRBJ1-5; perhaps TRBD1 as D (6 bases). Germline assignment: CDR1 MNHEY and CDR2 SMNVEV (reference sequence). The CDR3 length is 13 residues. V lost 3 bases, J lost 7 bases, and 10 bases lay in between. The CDR3 spells CASSFAGEQPQHF. Here the CDR3 DNA reads TGTGCCAGCAGTTTTGCAGGGGAGCAGCCCCAGCATTTT.

The chain has TRBV28 and TRBJ2-3; 13 bases match TRBD2. Looked up from germline, CDR1 is MDHEN and CDR2 is SYDVKM. The CDR3 is 20 amino acids. The trim removed 1 base at V and 1 base at J, leaving 11 bases unmatched. The CDR3 nucleotides are TGTGCCAGCAGTTTATTTCCCGGGACTAGCGGGACCCTATGCACAGATACGCAGTATTTT. This translates into CASSLFPGTSGTLCTDTQYF.

This clonotype was detected once. The V call is TRBV20-1, the J call TRBJ2-3; TRBD2 agrees at 8 bases. This CDR3 has 17 residues. The V gene's germline CDR1 is DFQATT and CDR2 SNEGSKA (reference sequence). After removal of 0 bases from V and 8 bases from J, the junction contained 16 bases not matched to a gene. The CDR3 region has the DNA TGCAGTGCTAGAGATACCGGAGCGGGGGTTTGGATTAGTACGCAGTATTTT. It is translated as CSARDTGAGVWISTQYF.

The CDR3 region is CASSVGTGMTEAFF. In nucleotides, the CDR3 is TGTGCCAGCAGTGTCGGGACAGGGATGACTGAAGCTTTCTTT. V usage is TRBV6-1 and J usage is TRBJ1-1; 9 nucleotides align to TRBD1. V was pared by 4 bases and J by 5 bases, with 5 bases of the junction left unmatched. The CDR3 extends over 14 amino acids. Looked up from germline, CDR1 is MNHNS and CDR2 is SASEGT.

V and J are TRBV6-1 and TRBJ1-1; D is possibly TRBD1 (6 bases). The CDR3 totals 14 residues. Looked up from germline, CDR1 is MNHNS and CDR2 is SASEGT. V shed 8 bases and J shed 3 bases, with 16 bases lying between them. Here the CDR3 DNA reads TGTGCCAGCTTTTTAGGACAGAGCTACACTGAAGCTTTCTTT. Translated: CASFLGQSYTEAFF.

This chain connects TRBV4-1 to TRBJ1-5; unclear D gene. Trimming shortened V by 0 bases and J by 7 bases, and 16 bases separated the two germline ends. CDR1 and CDR2 from the germline V gene are MGHRA and YSYEKL. The CDR3 is made up of 16 amino acids. CDR3 sequence: CASSQDPDPMSQPQHF. The CDR3 DNA reads TGCGCCAGCAGCCAAGACCCGGACCCCATGTCCCAGCCCCAGCATTTT.

The chain combines TRBV23-1 with TRBJ2-7; D perhaps matches TRBD2 (6 bases). TRBV23-1 is marked as an open reading frame, function uncertain. Trimming shortened V by 0 bases and J by 4 bases, and 19 bases separated the two germline ends. The CDR3 runs to 17 residues. This chain's CDR3 is CASSQSVHAGTPYEQYF. For the CDR3, the DNA is TGCGCCAGCAGTCAATCGGTCCATGCCGGGACTCCTTACGAGCAGTACTTC.

The chain employs TRBV5-4 and TRBJ2-1, with 12 positions matching TRBD2. This CDR3 comprises 16 residues. Germline V gene sequence: CDR1 SGHNT, CDR2 YYREEE (reference sequence). V trimming: 1 base; J trimming: 9 bases; junction bases outside the gene matches: 8. The CDR3, as DNA: TGTGCCAGCAGCTTGCTAGCGGGGGGGCCTTACGTTGAGCAGTTCTTC. Translation gives CASSLLAGGPYVEQFF.

This clonotype has only one observation. The chain uses TRBV5-4 and TRBJ1-2, with 7 positions matching TRBD1. The junction had 12 bases not matched to a gene; V was cut back by 6 bases and J by 4 bases. Germline V gene lookup returns CDR1 SGHNT and CDR2 YYREEE (reference sequence). The CDR3 has 15 residues. The DNA of the CDR3 is TGTGCCAGCACCGGGGGGCGGACAGGACTCTATGGCTACACCTTC. It is translated as CASTGGRTGLYGYTF.

The rearrangement links TRBV2 to TRBJ2-7, with 11 bases identical to TRBD1. Looked up from germline, CDR1 is SNHLY and CDR2 is FYNNEI. CDR3 length: 15 residues. With 8 bases clipped from V and 0 bases from J, the junction kept 6 bases outside the gene matches. The CDR3 reads CASEGGTGGSYEQYF. The CDR3 DNA sequence: TGTGCCAGCGAAGGCGGGACAGGGGGCTCCTACGAGCAGTACTTC.

This chain uses TRBV7-9 with TRBJ2-7; D may be TRBD1 (6 bases). The CDR3 contains 15 residues. The germline V gene encodes CDR1 SEHNR and CDR2 FQNEAQ (reference sequence). Trimming shortened V by 3 bases and J by 2 bases, and 14 bases separated the two germline ends. In DNA, the CDR3 is TGTGCCAGCAGCTTCGGGGCAGGGGCGGCCTACGAGCAGTACTTC. Translation: CASSFGAGAAYEQYF.

V gene TRBV29-1 combines with J gene TRBJ2-1, with 7 bases lining up with TRBD1. The CDR3 is made up of 14 amino acids. Trimming removed 7 bases from V and 4 bases from J; junction bases left unmatched: 10. The germline gives CDR1 SQVTM, CDR2 ANQGSEA. The CDR3 is CSADPLGQYNEQFF. The CDR3 region has the DNA TGCAGCGCCGACCCCCTGGGACAGTACAATGAGCAGTTCTTC.

The chain links TRBV6-1 to TRBJ1-1, with 7 nucleotides matching TRBD1. Germline-derived CDR1 and CDR2 are MNHNS and SASEGT. The CDR3 is 18 amino acids. The ends lost 0 bases at V and 2 bases at J; junction bases unmatched: 12. The CDR3 bases are TGTGCCAGCAGTGAAGCCCTTTTTTACGGGACAGTAAACACTGAAGCTTTCTTT. Its translation: CASSEALFYGTVNTEAFF.

The chain joins TRBV19 to TRBJ1-1; 10 positions match TRBD1. In germline, CDR1 is LNHDA, CDR2 SQIVND (reference sequence). The CDR3 length is 14 residues. Trimming removed 5 bases from V and 5 bases from J; junction bases left unmatched: 5. CDR3 region: CASSWDRGVTEAFF. CDR3 in DNA: TGTGCCAGTAGTTGGGACAGGGGAGTGACTGAAGCTTTCTTT.

The chain combines TRBV11-2 with TRBJ2-7; possible D gene TRBD1, 6 bases. The germline V and J ends were trimmed by 2 bases and 7 bases, with 15 bases remaining between them. This CDR3 has 14 amino acids. Germline V lookup: CDR1 SGHAT, CDR2 FQNNGV. CDR3 protein: CASSLFAPGEEQYF. In DNA, the CDR3 is TGTGCCAGCAGCTTATTCGCCCCAGGGGAGGAGCAGTACTTC.

V is TRBV20-1 and J is TRBJ2-7, with 11 bases identical to TRBD2. The germline V gene has CDR1 DFQATT and CDR2 SNEGSKA (reference sequence). V lost 5 bases to trimming and J lost 6 bases; unmatched junction nucleotides: 6. This CDR3 spans 13 amino acids. The chain's CDR3 is CSAGLAGFLEQYF. The DNA for the CDR3 is TGCAGTGCTGGACTAGCGGGCTTCCTCGAGCAGTACTTC.

This sequence joins TRBV4-1 and TRBJ1-4, with D uncertain. With 2 bases removed from V and 0 bases from J, the gap between germline ends came to 13 bases. CDR3 length: 17 amino acids. Germline CDR1 is MGHRA and CDR2 is YSYEKL. CDR3 protein: CASSQPGRDSTNEKLFF. CDR3 nucleotides: TGCGCCAGCAGCCAACCTGGACGAGATTCAACTAATGAAAAACTGTTTTTT.

J is TRBJ1-4 and V is TRBV27; D unclear. Trimming took off 6 bases at V and 7 bases at J, with 9 bases between the two ends. CDR1 is MNHEY and CDR2 is SMNVEV in the germline V gene (reference sequence). The CDR3 covers 12 residues. The CDR3 nucleotides read TGTGCCAGCAGGCGGTCGGGTGAAAAACTGTTTTTT. Protein: CASRRSGEKLFF.

This clonotype was counted a single time. DNA for the CDR3: TGTGCCAGCAGCCAAGCGCAGGGTTTTTTAGGCTACACCTTC. Encoded protein: CASSQAQGFLGYTF. The chain is built from TRBV3-1 and TRBJ1-2; tentatively, D is TRBD1 (5 bases). Germline assignment: CDR1 LGHDT and CDR2 YNNKEL (reference sequence). V lost 1 base and J 8 bases, leaving 14 bases between the germline ends. CDR3 size: 14 residues.